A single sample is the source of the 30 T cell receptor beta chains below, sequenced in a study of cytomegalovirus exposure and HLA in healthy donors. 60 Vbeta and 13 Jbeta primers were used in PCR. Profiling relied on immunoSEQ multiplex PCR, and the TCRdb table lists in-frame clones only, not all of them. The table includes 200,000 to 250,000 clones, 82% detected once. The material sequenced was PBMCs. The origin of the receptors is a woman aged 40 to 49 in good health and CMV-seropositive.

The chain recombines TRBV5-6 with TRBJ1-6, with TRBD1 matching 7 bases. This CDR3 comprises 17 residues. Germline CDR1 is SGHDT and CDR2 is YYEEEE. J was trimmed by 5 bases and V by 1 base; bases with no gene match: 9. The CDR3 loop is CASSLLRDSQHNSPLHF. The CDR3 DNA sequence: TGTGCCAGCAGCTTGCTCAGGGACAGCCAACATAATTCACCCCTCCACTTT.

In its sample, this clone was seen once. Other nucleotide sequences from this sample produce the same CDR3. Written as DNA, the CDR3 is TGCAGCGTTGGTACAGGGGGGAATACTGAAGCTTTCTTT. It translates to CSVGTGGNTEAFF. This chain joins TRBV29-1 and TRBJ1-1; the match to TRBD1 covers 8 bases. Germline values: CDR1 SQVTM, CDR2 ANQGSEA. Germline trimming cut 4 bases from V and 5 bases from J; bases unmatched to any gene: 6. The CDR3 is made up of 13 amino acids.

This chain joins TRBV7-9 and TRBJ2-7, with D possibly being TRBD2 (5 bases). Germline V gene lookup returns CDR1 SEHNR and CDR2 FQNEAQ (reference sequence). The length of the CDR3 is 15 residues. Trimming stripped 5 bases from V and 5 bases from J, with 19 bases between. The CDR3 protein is CASSPAAGLGDEQYF. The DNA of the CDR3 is TGTGCCAGCAGCCCCGCGGCAGGACTTGGGGACGAGCAGTACTTC.

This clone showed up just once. This CDR3 is CATSLYNQGVYGYTF. CDR3 nucleotide sequence: TGTGCCACCAGCCTTTACAATCAGGGGGTCTATGGCTACACCTTC. The V and J genes are TRBV15 and TRBJ1-2, with TRBD1 matching over 7 bases. The junction had 10 bases not matched to a gene; V was cut back by 5 bases and J by 4 bases. CDR3 size: 15 residues. Looked up from germline, CDR1 is LNHNV and CDR2 is YYDKDF (reference sequence).

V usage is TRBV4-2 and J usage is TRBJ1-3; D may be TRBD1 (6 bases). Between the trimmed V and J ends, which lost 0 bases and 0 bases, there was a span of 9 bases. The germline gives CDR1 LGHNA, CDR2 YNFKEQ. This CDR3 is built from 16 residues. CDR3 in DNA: TGTGCCAGCAGCCAAGATAGGACAGCCTCTGGAAACACCATATATTTT. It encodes CASSQDRTASGNTIYF.

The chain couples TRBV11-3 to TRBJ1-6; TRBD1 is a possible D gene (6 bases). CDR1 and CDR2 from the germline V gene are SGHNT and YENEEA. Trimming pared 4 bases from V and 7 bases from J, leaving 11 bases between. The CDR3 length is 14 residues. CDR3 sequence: CASSSGQWNSPLHF. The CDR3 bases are TGTGCCAGCAGCTCTGGACAGTGGAATTCACCCCTCCACTTT.

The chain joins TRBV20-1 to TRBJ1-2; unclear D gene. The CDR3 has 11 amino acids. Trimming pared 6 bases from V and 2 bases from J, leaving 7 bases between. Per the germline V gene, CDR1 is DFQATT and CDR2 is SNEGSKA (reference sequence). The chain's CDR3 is CSAPANYGYTF. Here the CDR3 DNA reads TGCAGTGCCCCCGCGAACTATGGCTACACCTTC.

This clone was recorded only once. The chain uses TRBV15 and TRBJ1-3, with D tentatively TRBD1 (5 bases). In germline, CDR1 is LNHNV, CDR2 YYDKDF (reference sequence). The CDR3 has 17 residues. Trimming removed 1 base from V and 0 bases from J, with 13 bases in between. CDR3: CATSRGVQGGSGNTIYF. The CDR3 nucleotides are TGTGCCACCAGCAGAGGGGTCCAGGGAGGCTCTGGAAACACCATATATTTT.

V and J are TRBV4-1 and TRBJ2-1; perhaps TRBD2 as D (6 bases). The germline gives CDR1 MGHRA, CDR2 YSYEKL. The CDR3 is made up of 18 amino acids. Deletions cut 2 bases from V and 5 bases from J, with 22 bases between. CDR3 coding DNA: TGCGCCAGCAGCCAAAGGCCGGGGGACCTAAGGCCCGACAATGAGCAGTTCTTC. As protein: CASSQRPGDLRPDNEQFF.

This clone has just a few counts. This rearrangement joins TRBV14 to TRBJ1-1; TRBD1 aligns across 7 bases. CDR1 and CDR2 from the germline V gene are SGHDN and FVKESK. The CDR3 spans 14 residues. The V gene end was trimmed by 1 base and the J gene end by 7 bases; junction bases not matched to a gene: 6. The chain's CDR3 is CASSQGYRGSEAFF. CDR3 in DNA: TGTGCCAGCAGCCAAGGCTACAGGGGAAGTGAAGCTTTCTTT. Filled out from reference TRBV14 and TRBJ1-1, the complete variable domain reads EAGVTQFPSHSVIEKGQTVTLRCDPISGHDNLYWYRRVMGKEIKFLLHFVKESKQDESGMPNNRFLAERTGGTYSTLKVQPAELEDSGVYFCASSQGYRGSEAFFGQGTRLTVV.

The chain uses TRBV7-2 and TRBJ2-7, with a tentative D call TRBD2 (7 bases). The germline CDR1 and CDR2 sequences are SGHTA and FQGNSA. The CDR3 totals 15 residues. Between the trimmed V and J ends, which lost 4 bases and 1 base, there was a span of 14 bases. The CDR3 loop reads CASSSQGLLSYEQYF. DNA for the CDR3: TGTGCCAGCAGCTCACAGGGACTATTGTCCTACGAGCAGTACTTC.

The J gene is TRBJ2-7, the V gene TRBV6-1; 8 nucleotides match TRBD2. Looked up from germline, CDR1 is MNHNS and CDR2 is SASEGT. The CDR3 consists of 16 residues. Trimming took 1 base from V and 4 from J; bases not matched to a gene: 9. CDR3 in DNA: TGTGCCAGCAGTGAAGGGACTAGCAAAGGTGGATACGAGCAGTACTTC. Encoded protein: CASSEGTSKGGYEQYF.

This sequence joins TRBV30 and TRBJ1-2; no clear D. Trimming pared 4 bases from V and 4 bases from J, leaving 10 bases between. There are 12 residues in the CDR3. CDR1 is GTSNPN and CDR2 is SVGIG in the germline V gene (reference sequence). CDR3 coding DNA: TGTGCCTGGAACACACCGTTCTATGGCTACACCTTC. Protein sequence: CAWNTPFYGYTF. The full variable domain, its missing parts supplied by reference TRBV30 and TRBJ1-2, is SQTIHQWPATLVQPVGSPLSLECTVEGTSNPNLYWYRQAAGRGLQLLFYSVGIGQISSEVPQNLSASRPQDRQFILSSKKLLLSDSGFYLCAWNTPFYGYTFGSGTRLTVV.

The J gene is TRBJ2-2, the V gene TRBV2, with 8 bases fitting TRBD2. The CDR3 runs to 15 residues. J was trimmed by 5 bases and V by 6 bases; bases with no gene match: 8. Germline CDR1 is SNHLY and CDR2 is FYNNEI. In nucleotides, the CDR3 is TGTGCCAGCAGCTTGGGACTAGGCGGAACCGGGGAGCTGTTTTTT. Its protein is CASSLGLGGTGELFF.

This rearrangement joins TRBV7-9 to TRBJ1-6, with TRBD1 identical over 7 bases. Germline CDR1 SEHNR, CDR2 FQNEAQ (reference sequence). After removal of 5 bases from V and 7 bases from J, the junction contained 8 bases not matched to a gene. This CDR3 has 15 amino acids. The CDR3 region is CASSESQGWNSPLHF. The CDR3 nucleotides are TGTGCCAGCAGCGAATCACAGGGGTGGAATTCACCCCTCCACTTT.

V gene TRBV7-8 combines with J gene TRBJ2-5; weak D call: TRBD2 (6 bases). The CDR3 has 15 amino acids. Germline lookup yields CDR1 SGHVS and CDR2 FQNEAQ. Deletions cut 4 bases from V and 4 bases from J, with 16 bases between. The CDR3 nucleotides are TGTGCCAGCAGCTGGGGACTTACCCAGGGAGAGACCCAGTACTTC. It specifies CASSWGLTQGETQYF.

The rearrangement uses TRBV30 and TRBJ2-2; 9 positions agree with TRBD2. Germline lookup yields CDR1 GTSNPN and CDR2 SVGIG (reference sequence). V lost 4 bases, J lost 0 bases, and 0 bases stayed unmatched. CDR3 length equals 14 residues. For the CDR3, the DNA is TGTGCCTGGATAGCGGGAGCGAACACCGGGGAGCTGTTTTTT. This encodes CAWIAGANTGELFF.

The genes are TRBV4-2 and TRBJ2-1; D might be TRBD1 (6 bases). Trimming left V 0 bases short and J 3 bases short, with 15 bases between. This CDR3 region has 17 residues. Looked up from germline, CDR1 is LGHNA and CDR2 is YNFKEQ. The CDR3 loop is CASSQDDPGAVYNEQFF. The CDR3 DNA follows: TGTGCCAGCAGCCAAGATGATCCAGGGGCCGTCTACAATGAGCAGTTCTTC.

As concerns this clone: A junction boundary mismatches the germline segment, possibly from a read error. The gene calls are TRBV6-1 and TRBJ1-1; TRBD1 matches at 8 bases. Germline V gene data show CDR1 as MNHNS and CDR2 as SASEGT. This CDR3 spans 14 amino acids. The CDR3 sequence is CASSEDRGGTEAFF. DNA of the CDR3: TGTGCCAGCAGCGAAGACAGGGGAGGCACTGAAGCTTTCTTT.

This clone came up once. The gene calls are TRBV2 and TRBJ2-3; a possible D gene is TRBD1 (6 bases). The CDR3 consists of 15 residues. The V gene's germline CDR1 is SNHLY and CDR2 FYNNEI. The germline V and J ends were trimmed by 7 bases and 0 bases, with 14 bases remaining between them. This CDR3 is CASKDSPSSTDTQYF. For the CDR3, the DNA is TGTGCCAGCAAGGACAGCCCCTCTAGCACAGATACGCAGTATTTT.

Here the CDR3 reads CAFSQTLAGSEQYF. The CDR3, as DNA: TGTGCCTTTTCCCAAACCCTTGCCGGTAGCGAGCAGTACTTC. The genes are TRBV30 and TRBJ2-7; D call uncertain. Germline V lookup: CDR1 GTSNPN, CDR2 SVGIG (reference sequence). The CDR3 is made up of 14 amino acids. With 7 bases removed from V and 6 bases from J, the gap between germline ends came to 22 bases. Filled out from reference TRBV30 and TRBJ2-7, the complete variable domain reads SQTIHQWPATLVQPVGSPLSLECTVEGTSNPNLYWYRQAAGRGLQLLFYSVGIGQISSEVPQNLSASRPQDRQFILSSKKLLLSDSGFYLCAFSQTLAGSEQYFGPGTRLTVT.

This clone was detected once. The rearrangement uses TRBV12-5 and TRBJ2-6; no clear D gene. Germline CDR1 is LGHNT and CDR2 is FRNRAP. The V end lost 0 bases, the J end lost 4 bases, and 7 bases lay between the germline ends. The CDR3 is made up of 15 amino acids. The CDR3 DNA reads TGTGCTAGTGGTTTGGTACCTCAGGGGGCCAACGTCCTGACTTTC. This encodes CASGLVPQGANVLTF.

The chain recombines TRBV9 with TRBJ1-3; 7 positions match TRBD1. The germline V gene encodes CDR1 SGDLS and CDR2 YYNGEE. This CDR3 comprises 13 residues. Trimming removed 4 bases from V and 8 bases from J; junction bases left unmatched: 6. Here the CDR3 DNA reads TGTGCCAGCAGCTTTGGGACAGCTCACACCATATATTTT. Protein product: CASSFGTAHTIYF.

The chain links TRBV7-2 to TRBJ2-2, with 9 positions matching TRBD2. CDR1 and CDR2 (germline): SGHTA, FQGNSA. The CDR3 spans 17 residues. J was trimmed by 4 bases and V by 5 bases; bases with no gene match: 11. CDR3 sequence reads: CASSPLAGPGGTGELFF. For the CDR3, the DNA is TGTGCCAGCAGCCCCCTAGCGGGGCCGGGAGGCACCGGGGAGCTGTTTTTT.

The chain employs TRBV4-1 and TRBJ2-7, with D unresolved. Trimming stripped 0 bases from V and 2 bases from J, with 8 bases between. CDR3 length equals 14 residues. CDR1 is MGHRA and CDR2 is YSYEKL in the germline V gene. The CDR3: CASSQEPGTYEQYF. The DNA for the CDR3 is TGCGCCAGCAGCCAAGAGCCAGGTACCTACGAGCAGTACTTC.

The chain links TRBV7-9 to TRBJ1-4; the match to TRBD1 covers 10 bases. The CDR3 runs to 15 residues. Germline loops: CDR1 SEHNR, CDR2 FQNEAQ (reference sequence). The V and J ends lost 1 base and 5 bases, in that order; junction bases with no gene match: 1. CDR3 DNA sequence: TGTGCCAGCAGCTTAGTGGACAGGGGGAATGAAAAACTGTTTTTT. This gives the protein CASSLVDRGNEKLFF.

CDR3 loop: CASSQDSQGGEPQHF. The CDR3 DNA follows: TGTGCCAGCAGCCAAGACAGCCAGGGCGGCGAGCCCCAGCATTTT. V gene TRBV4-2 combines with J gene TRBJ1-5; D is possibly TRBD1 (5 bases). This CDR3 has 15 residues. The V gene's germline CDR1 is LGHNA and CDR2 YNFKEQ. Trimming took 0 bases from V and 8 from J, leaving 14 bases between them.

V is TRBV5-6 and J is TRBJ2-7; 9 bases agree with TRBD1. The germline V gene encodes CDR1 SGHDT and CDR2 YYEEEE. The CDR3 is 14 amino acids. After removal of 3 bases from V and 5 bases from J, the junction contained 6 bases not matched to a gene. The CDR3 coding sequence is TGTGCCAGCAGCTGGGACAGGGTCCGGAACGAGCAGTACTTC. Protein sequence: CASSWDRVRNEQYF. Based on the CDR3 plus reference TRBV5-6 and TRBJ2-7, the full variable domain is DAGVTQSPTHLIKTRGQQVTLRCSPKSGHDTVSWYQQALGQGPQFIFQYYEEEERQRGNFPDRFSGHQFPNYSSELNVNALLLGDSALYLCASSWDRVRNEQYFGPGTRLTVT.

The DNA for the CDR3 is TGTGCCAGCTCACCAGCGTCCGGGACTAGCGGGGGGGTCACAGATACGCAGTATTTT. As protein: CASSPASGTSGGVTDTQYF. This chain connects TRBV18 to TRBJ2-3; 16 nucleotides agree with TRBD2. The CDR3 is 19 residues long. Germline V gene sequence: CDR1 KGHSH, CDR2 LQKENI. V was pared by 2 bases and J by 2 bases, with 7 bases of the junction left unmatched.

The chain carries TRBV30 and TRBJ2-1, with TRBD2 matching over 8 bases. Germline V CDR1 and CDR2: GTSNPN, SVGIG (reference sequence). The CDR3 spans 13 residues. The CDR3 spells CDNRGGSYNEQFF. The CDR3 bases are TGTGACAATCGGGGGGGATCCTACAATGAGCAGTTCTTC.